Below, 22 T cell receptor beta chains from the same sample are listed, as sequenced in a study of cytomegalovirus exposure and HLA in healthy donors. 60 Vbeta and 13 Jbeta primers were used in PCR. Produced via immunoSEQ multiplex PCR; TCRdb's table is partial and in-frame only. The sample has roughly 110,000 clones; under 80% are singletons. Sequenced: PBMCs. These receptors originate from a woman in her forties in good health and CMV-seropositive.

V and J are TRBV11-3 and TRBJ2-5; D is perhaps TRBD1 (7 bases). In germline, CDR1 is SGHNT, CDR2 YENEEA. The CDR3 sequence is 13 residues long. Trimming cost V 5 bases and J 3 bases, with 10 bases left between them. CDR3 region: CASSAGQKETQYF. Written as DNA, the CDR3 is TGTGCCAGCAGCGCGGGACAGAAAGAGACCCAGTACTTC. The variable domain in full, with the rest retrieved from reference TRBV11-3 and TRBJ2-5, is EAGVVQSPRYKIIEKKQPVAFWCNPISGHNTLYWYLQNLGQGPELLIRYENEEAVDDSQLPKDRFSAERLKGVDSTLKIQPAELGDSAVYLCASSAGQKETQYFGPGTRLLVL.

This clone was seen a handful of times. The chain employs TRBV9 and TRBJ1-1; D is unclear. Germline assignment: CDR1 SGDLS and CDR2 YYNGEE. V lost 0 bases and J lost 2, with 8 bases in between. The CDR3 is 14 amino acids. Here the CDR3 DNA reads TGTGCCAGCAGCGTAGTTGGCAGTAACACTGAAGCTTTCTTT. This encodes CASSVVGSNTEAFF.

The J gene is TRBJ1-5, the V gene TRBV19; 7 nucleotides line up with TRBD1. Germline lookup yields CDR1 LNHDA and CDR2 SQIVND (reference sequence). The CDR3 contains 16 residues. Trimming at V came to 6 bases and at J to 2 bases, leaving 10 bases not matched to a gene. In DNA, the CDR3 is TGTGCCAGTAGCAGGGAGACAGGGTCTGGCAATCAGCCCCAGCATTTT. Translation: CASSRETGSGNQPQHF.

This chain links TRBV5-1 with TRBJ1-4, with a tentative D call TRBD1 (5 bases). Germline V lookup: CDR1 SGHRS, CDR2 YFSETQ. This CDR3 is built from 16 residues. Trimming stripped 2 bases from V and 5 bases from J, with 16 bases between. The DNA for the CDR3 is TGCGCCAGCAGCTTAAATGTAGGGACTGCGAATGAAAAACTGTTTTTT. It is translated as CASSLNVGTANEKLFF.

The J gene is TRBJ1-2, the V gene TRBV2; maybe TRBD1 (5 bases). The CDR3 is 13 residues long. Trimming stripped 7 bases from V and 2 bases from J, with 11 bases between. The germline gives CDR1 SNHLY, CDR2 FYNNEI. CDR3 coding DNA: TGTGCCAGCACGTCAGGGTCGAACTATGGCTACACCTTC. It encodes CASTSGSNYGYTF.

The chain carries TRBV30 and TRBJ1-1; tentative D call: TRBD1 (5 bases). Germline loops: CDR1 GTSNPN, CDR2 SVGIG (reference sequence). This CDR3 has 12 amino acids. V was clipped by 3 bases and J by 7 bases, with 12 bases between them. In nucleotides, the CDR3 is TGTGCCTGGAGGGCAGGGCCACGTGAAGCTTTCTTT. Its translation is CAWRAGPREAFF. Variable domain in full (rest from reference TRBV30 and TRBJ1-1): SQTIHQWPATLVQPVGSPLSLECTVEGTSNPNLYWYRQAAGRGLQLLFYSVGIGQISSEVPQNLSASRPQDRQFILSSKKLLLSDSGFYLCAWRAGPREAFFGQGTRLTVV.

This rearrangement joins TRBV11-2 to TRBJ1-3, with a weak D call TRBD1 (5 bases). The V end was cut by 3 bases, the J end by 2 bases, with 8 bases between. There are 14 residues in the CDR3. Germline-derived CDR1 and CDR2 are SGHAT and FQNNGV. The CDR3 coding sequence is TGTGCCAGCAGCTTGCCAGGGACTGGAAACACCATATATTTT. Its translation: CASSLPGTGNTIYF.

This clone was observed a handful of times. The DNA of the CDR3 is TGCGCCAGCAGCTGGGGAGAAACTTACTCTGGAAACACCATATATTTT. Encoded protein: CASSWGETYSGNTIYF. The chain is built from TRBV5-1 and TRBJ1-3; the D is unclear. The CDR3 consists of 16 residues. Germline V CDR1 and CDR2: SGHRS, YFSETQ. The V gene lost 3 bases and the J gene lost 0 bases, with 13 bases spanning the gap.

J is TRBJ2-3 and V is TRBV2; TRBD2 matches at 7 bases. This CDR3 has 13 residues. Per the germline V gene, CDR1 is SNHLY and CDR2 is FYNNEI. J lost 8 bases, V lost 6 bases, and 8 bases had no gene match. CDR3 coding DNA: TGTGCCAGCAGCCGGACTAGTCTCGGTACGCAGTATTTT. Translating gives CASSRTSLGTQYF.

The chain joins TRBV5-3 to TRBJ1-1, with 7 bases identical to TRBD1. TRBV5-3 is assigned to the ORF class and has an uncertain function. With V trimmed by 2 bases and J by 8 bases, 9 bases remained unmatched. The CDR3 has 14 residues. The CDR3 is CARSLLQGRSEAFF. The DNA of the CDR3 is TGTGCCAGAAGCTTATTACAGGGGAGGTCGGAAGCTTTCTTT.

The chain uses TRBV9 and TRBJ2-5; 9 nucleotides line up with TRBD1. In germline, CDR1 is SGDLS, CDR2 YYNGEE. Trimming removed 2 bases from V and 6 bases from J; junction bases left unmatched: 8. The CDR3 contains 15 residues. The CDR3 bases are TGTGCCAGCAGCGTTGCCGGGACAGGGAGCCAGACCCAGTACTTC. This encodes CASSVAGTGSQTQYF.

V usage is TRBV25-1 and J usage is TRBJ2-5, with D perhaps TRBD2 (5 bases). In germline, CDR1 is MGHDK, CDR2 SYGVNS. Deletions cut 3 bases from V and 1 base from J, with 9 bases between. CDR3 length: 14 residues. The CDR3 is CASSERAAQETQYF. The CDR3 bases are TGTGCCAGCAGTGAGAGGGCAGCCCAAGAGACCCAGTACTTC.

The V and J genes are TRBV5-4 and TRBJ1-2, with a possible D match to TRBD1 (6 bases). CDR1 is SGHNT and CDR2 is YYREEE in the germline V gene (reference sequence). The CDR3 runs to 13 residues. V was trimmed by 0 bases and J by 8 bases, leaving 11 bases between them. CDR3 sequence (DNA): TGTGCCAGCAGCTTGGCAGGGGATAAAGGCTACACCTTC. Residues: CASSLAGDKGYTF.

Only one count was recorded for this clone. The chain links TRBV29-1 to TRBJ1-3, with unresolved D. CDR3 length: 13 residues. The germline gives CDR1 SQVTM, CDR2 ANQGSEA. The V end lost 6 bases, the J end lost 1 base, and 10 bases lay between the germline ends. Here the CDR3 reads CSVDQESGNTIYF. CDR3 DNA sequence: TGCAGCGTAGATCAGGAATCTGGAAACACCATATATTTT.

The gene calls are TRBV4-1 and TRBJ2-7, with 9 bases matching TRBD1. The CDR3 is made up of 18 amino acids. Germline CDR1 reads MGHRA; CDR2 reads YSYEKL. The ends lost 2 bases at V and 2 bases at J; junction bases unmatched: 13. This CDR3 is CASSQTTIPGQGTYEQYF. The CDR3 region has the DNA TGCGCCAGCAGCCAAACCACTATACCGGGACAGGGAACCTACGAGCAGTACTTC.

CDR3 coding DNA: TGTGCCAGCAGTGACTTGGTAGCGGGGGGCACAGATACGCAGTATTTT. It translates to CASSDLVAGGTDTQYF. The rearrangement joins TRBV6-4 to TRBJ2-3, with TRBD2 matching 9 bases. Per germline, CDR1 MRHNA and CDR2 SNTAGT. The CDR3 is 16 residues long. After removal of 1 base from V and 1 base from J, the junction contained 3 bases not matched to a gene.

This clone was seen a handful of times. This chain connects TRBV6-5 to TRBJ2-1, with D maybe TRBD1 (5 bases). CDR3 size: 11 residues. V lost 6 bases and J lost 9, with 9 bases in between. Looked up from germline, CDR1 is MNHEY and CDR2 is SVGAGI. The CDR3 DNA sequence: TGTGCCAGCAGCTCAGGGTTTGAGCAGTTCTTC. It translates to CASSSGFEQFF.

This clone was seen a handful of times. This chain links TRBV2 with TRBJ1-1; 10 nucleotides align to TRBD1. Germline trimming cut 6 bases from V and 7 bases from J; bases unmatched to any gene: 8. The germline CDR1 and CDR2 sequences are SNHLY and FYNNEI. The CDR3 has 14 amino acids. For the CDR3, the DNA is TGTGCCAGCAGCCCAGACAGGGGGCAAGGTGAAGCTTTCTTT. This sequence encodes CASSPDRGQGEAFF.

The chain carries TRBV30 and TRBJ1-2, with TRBD1 matching over 8 bases. This CDR3 comprises 12 residues. Germline values: CDR1 GTSNPN, CDR2 SVGIG (reference sequence). After removal of 4 bases from V and 8 bases from J, the junction contained 6 bases not matched to a gene. The CDR3 nucleotides are TGTGCCTGGAACAGGGGGTTGGGAGGCTACACCTTC. Protein sequence: CAWNRGLGGYTF.

As for this clone: The junction and the germline gene differ at one end; a read error may be behind it. The chain joins TRBV13 to TRBJ1-2; D is uncertain. Looked up from germline, CDR1 is PRHDT and CDR2 is FYEKMQ (reference sequence). The CDR3 is made up of 14 amino acids. CDR3 in DNA: TGTGACAGCAGCTTAGACACTAATCCGGATGGCTACACCTTC. Its protein is CDSSLDTNPDGYTF.

The chain is built from TRBV9 and TRBJ1-1, with a weak D call TRBD1 (5 bases). This CDR3 region has 13 residues. Trimming took 0 bases from V and 3 from J, leaving 6 bases between them. CDR1 is SGDLS and CDR2 is YYNGEE in the germline V gene. In DNA, the CDR3 is TGTGCCAGCAGCGTAGCGGGGGACACTGAAGCTTTCTTT. Its translation: CASSVAGDTEAFF.

V is TRBV7-2 and J is TRBJ1-3, with D maybe TRBD1 (6 bases). Looked up from germline, CDR1 is SGHTA and CDR2 is FQGNSA. This CDR3 contains 15 residues. The germline V and J ends were trimmed by 1 base and 5 bases, with 12 bases remaining between them. The CDR3 DNA is TGTGCCAGCAGCTTAGTCTCGACAGGACGAAACACCATATATTTT. This gives the protein CASSLVSTGRNTIYF.